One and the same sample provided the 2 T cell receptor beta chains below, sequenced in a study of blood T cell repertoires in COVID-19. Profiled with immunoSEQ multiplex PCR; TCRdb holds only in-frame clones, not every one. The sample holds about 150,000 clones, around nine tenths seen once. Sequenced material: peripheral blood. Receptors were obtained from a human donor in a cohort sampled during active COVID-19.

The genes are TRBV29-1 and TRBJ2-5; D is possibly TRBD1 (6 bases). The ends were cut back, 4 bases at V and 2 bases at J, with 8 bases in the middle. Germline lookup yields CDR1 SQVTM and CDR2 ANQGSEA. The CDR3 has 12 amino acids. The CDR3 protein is CSVGTVQETQYF. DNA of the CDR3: TGCAGCGTTGGGACAGTTCAAGAGACCCAGTACTTC. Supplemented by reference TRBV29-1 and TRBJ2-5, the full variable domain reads SAVISQKPSRDICQRGTSLTIQCQVDSQVTMMFWYRQQPGQSLTLIATANQGSEATYESGFVIDKFPISRPNLTFSTLTVSNMSPEDSSIYLCSVGTVQETQYFGPGTRLLVL.

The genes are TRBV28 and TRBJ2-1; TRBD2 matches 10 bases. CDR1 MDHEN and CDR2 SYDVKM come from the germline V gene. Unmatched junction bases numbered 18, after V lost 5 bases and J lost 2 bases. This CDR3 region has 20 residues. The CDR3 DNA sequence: TGTGCCAGCAGTCTCCACAACGACATCTCCGGGACTAGCGCCTACAATGAGCAGTTCTTC. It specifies CASSLHNDISGTSAYNEQFF.